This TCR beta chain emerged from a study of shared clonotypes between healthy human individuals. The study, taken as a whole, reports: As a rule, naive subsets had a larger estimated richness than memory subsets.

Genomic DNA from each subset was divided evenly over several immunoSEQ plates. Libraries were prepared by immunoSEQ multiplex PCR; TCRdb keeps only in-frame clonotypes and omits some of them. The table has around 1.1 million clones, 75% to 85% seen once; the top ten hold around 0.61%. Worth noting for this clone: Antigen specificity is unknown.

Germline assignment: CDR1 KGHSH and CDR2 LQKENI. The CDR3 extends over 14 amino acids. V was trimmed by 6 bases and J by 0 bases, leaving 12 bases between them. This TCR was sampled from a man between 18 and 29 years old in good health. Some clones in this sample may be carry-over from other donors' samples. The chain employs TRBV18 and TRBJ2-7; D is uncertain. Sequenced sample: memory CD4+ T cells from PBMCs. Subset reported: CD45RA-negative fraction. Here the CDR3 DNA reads TGTGCCAGCTCGCAGAGAGTGGACTCCTACGAGCAGTACTTC. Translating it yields CASSQRVDSYEQYF.